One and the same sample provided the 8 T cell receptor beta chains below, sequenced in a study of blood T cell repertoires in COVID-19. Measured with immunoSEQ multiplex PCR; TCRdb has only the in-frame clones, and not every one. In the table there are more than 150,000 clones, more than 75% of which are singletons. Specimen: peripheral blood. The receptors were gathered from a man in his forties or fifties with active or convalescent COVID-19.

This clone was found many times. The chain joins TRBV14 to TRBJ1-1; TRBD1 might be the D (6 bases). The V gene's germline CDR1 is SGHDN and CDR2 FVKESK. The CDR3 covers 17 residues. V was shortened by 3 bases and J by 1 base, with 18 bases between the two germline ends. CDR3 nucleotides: TGTGCCAGCAGCCAGGTTTCAGGGGCCGTCAGGAACACTGAAGCTTTCTTT. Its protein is CASSQVSGAVRNTEAFF.

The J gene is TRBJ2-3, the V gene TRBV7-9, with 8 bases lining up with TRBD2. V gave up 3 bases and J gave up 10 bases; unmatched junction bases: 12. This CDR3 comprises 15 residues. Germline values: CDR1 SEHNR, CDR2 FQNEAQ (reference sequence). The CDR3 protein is CASSLSGGPWSPQYF. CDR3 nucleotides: TGTGCCAGCAGCTTGTCGGGGGGGCCCTGGAGTCCGCAGTATTTT.

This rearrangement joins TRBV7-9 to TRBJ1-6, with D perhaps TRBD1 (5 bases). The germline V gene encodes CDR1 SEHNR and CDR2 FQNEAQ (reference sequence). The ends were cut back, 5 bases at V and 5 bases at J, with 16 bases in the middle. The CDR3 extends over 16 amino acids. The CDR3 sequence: CASSPFGGGDNSPLHF. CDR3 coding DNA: TGTGCCAGCAGCCCCTTCGGGGGAGGGGATAATTCACCCCTCCACTTT.

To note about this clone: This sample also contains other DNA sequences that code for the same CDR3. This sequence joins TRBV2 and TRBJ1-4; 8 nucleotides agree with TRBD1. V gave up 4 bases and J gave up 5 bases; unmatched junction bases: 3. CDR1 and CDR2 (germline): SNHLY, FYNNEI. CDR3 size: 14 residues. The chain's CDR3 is CASSVDRANEKLFF. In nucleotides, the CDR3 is TGTGCCAGCAGTGTGGACAGGGCGAATGAAAAACTGTTTTTT.

The CDR3 loop reads CASSLRTANTEAFF. Written as DNA, the CDR3 is TGTGCCAGCAGCTTAAGGACAGCCAACACTGAAGCTTTCTTT. The chain uses TRBV7-2 and TRBJ1-1; a possible D gene is TRBD1 (6 bases). This CDR3 contains 14 residues. V lost 2 bases, J lost 2 bases, and 9 bases lay in between. Per the germline V gene, CDR1 is SGHTA and CDR2 is FQGNSA.

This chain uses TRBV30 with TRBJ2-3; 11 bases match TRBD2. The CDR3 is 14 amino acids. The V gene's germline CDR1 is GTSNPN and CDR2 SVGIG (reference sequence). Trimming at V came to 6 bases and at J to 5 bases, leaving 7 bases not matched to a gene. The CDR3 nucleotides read TGTGCCTGCCAACTAGCGGGGGCGGGAGATACGCAGTATTTT. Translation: CACQLAGAGDTQYF.

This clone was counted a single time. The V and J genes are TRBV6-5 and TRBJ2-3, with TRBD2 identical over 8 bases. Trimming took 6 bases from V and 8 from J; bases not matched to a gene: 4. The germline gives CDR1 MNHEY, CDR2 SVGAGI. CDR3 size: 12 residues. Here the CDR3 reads CASSTGGGTQYF. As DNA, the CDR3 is TGTGCCAGCAGCACGGGGGGGGGTACGCAGTATTTT.

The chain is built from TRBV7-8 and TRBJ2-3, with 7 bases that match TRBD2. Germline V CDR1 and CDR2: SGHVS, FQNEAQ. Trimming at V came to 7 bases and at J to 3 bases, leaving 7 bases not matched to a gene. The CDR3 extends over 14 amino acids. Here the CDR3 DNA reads TGTGCCAGCACACAACTGGGGGGGACAGATACGCAGTATTTT. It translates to CASTQLGGTDTQYF.